This T cell receptor (beta chain) was sequenced during a study of blood T cell repertoires in COVID-19. Assay: immunoSEQ multiplex PCR; the TCRdb copy retains only in-frame clones and omits some. The sample lists around 80,000 clones; roughly 77% were seen once. The germline gives CDR1 MNHEY, CDR2 SVGEGT. The CDR3 has 14 residues. The germline V and J ends were trimmed by 4 bases and 1 base, with 8 bases remaining between them. The sample consisted of peripheral blood. The J gene is TRBJ1-5, the V gene TRBV6-2 or TRBV6-3; no clear D gene. The origin of this receptor is a man aged 50-59 years with active or convalescent COVID-19. CDR3 sequence (DNA): TGTGCCAGCAGTTCCACGAGGAGCAATCAGCCCCAGCATTTT. Amino acids: CASSSTRSNQPQHF.